This T cell receptor beta chain comes out of a study of T cells after posttransplantation cyclophosphamide. TCRdb keeps only in-frame clones here, not all; method: immunoSEQ multiplex PCR. The sample lists several thousand clones; 70% to 90% were seen once. Study results and limitations: TRB clonality was highly associated with recipient CMV seropositivity and reactivation.

A marrow graft followed busulfan-fludarabine conditioning, with cyclophosphamide on days +3 and +4. In its sample, this clone was seen once. Its cognate antigen is unknown. The receptor was isolated from a female patient in her 40s who received an allogeneic stem cell transplant from an unrelated donor, was CMV-positive, and had no GVHD. These T cells may partly come from the graft donor. The specimen was PBMCs, collected after allogeneic stem cell transplant with posttransplant cyclophosphamide.

CDR3: CASSRGQPNEKLFF. In nucleotides, the CDR3 is TGTGCCAGCAGCCGGGGACAGCCTAATGAAAAACTGTTTTTT. The V gene is TRBV7-2, the J gene TRBJ1-4, with 7 nucleotides matching TRBD1. Germline CDR1 is SGHTA and CDR2 is FQGNSA. Trimming at V came to 5 bases and at J to 3 bases, leaving 3 bases not matched to a gene. The CDR3 contains 14 residues.